The source of this T cell receptor (beta chain) is a study of regulatory T cells in long-lasting Graves disease. This clonotype was seen repeatedly, ten times or more. Antigen specificity is unknown. Investigators prepared the TCR beta libraries by applying iRepertoire HTBI primers and Arm-PCR of CDR3 regions. TCRdb processed the multiplex PCR reads anew with MiXCR; each CDR3 protein has one entry. The sample lists almost 450,000 distinct CDR3 sequences; 16% were seen once. Study results and limitations: Study was limited to peripheral blood, excluding thyroid tissue.

Time point described: newly diagnosed GD, antithyroid drugs for less than 3 months. Extracted RNA from PBMCs served as the source of the TCR library. Roughly 8.3 milliliters of peripheral blood were taken and placed in EDTA tubes. The sample also formed part of further work on T cells in Graves' hyperthyroidism and ophthalmopathy. As that report states: The authors deemed Graves' hyperthyroidism stable absent ophthalmopathy progression within 18 months. Using the HTBI primer set, a first-round RT-PCR was run on the TCR CDR3.

The source of this sequence is a woman aged 25 to 39 with Graves disease. The sequencing used peripheral blood mononuclear cells (PBMCs), collected at new diagnosis, from a patient treated with antithyroid drugs.

As DNA, the CDR3 is TGTGCCAGCAGTTTAGCGGGACGGGTTTTTGATTACGAGCAGTACTTC. It specifies CASSLAGRVFDYEQYF. This chain links TRBV12-3 or TRBV12-4 with TRBJ2-7; tentatively, D is TRBD1 or TRBD2 (5 bases each). The V end was cut by 0 bases, the J end by 4 bases, with 16 bases between. The CDR3 is 16 amino acids.